This T cell receptor (beta chain) was found in a study of cytomegalovirus exposure and HLA in healthy donors. V lost 11 bases and J 3 bases, leaving 14 bases between the germline ends. Germline CDR1 and CDR2: SEHNR and FQNEAQ (reference sequence). This CDR3 has 13 residues. As concerns this clone: Its antigen is not identified.

Both 60 Vbeta primers and 13 Jbeta primers went into the PCR. Method: immunoSEQ multiplex PCR; TCRdb's copy keeps in-frame clones and lacks some. The sample yields 150,000 to 200,000 clones, about 75% seen once. Overall study findings and caveats: CMV antigen specificity of a few CMV-associated chains was confirmed in vitro.

The sequence was collected from a female donor in good health and CMV-seronegative. The specimen sequenced was PBMCs. This sequence joins TRBV7-9 and TRBJ2-1; D is possibly TRBD1 (5 bases). The CDR3 DNA is TGTGCCGGCTACAGGTTATACTACAATGAGCAGTTCTTC. Protein sequence: CAGYRLYYNEQFF.